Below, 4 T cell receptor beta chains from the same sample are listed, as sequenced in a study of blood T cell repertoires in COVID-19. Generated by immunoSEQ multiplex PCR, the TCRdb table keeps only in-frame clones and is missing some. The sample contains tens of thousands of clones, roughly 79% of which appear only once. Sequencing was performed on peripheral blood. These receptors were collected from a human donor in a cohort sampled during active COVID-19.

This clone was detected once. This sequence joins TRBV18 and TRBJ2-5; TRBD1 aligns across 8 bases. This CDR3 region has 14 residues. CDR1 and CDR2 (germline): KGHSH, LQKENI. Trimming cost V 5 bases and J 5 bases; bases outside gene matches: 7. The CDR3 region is CASSKDRVGETQYF. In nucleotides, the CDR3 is TGTGCCAGCTCAAAGGACAGGGTTGGCGAGACCCAGTACTTC.

This CDR3 reads CASSQGYQGPLHF. CDR3 DNA sequence: TGTGCCAGCAGCCAAGGATATCAGGGGCCCCTCCACTTT. The rearrangement uses TRBV14 and TRBJ1-6, with D possibly matching TRBD1 (6 bases). The CDR3 spans 13 residues. Germline CDR1 SGHDN, CDR2 FVKESK. Between the trimmed V and J ends, which lost 1 base and 13 bases, there was a span of 11 bases.

This CDR3 is CASSHEASGGTDTQYF. In DNA, the CDR3 is TGCGCCAGCAGCCATGAGGCTAGCGGGGGGACAGATACGCAGTATTTT. This chain connects TRBV4-1 to TRBJ2-3, with 11 bases aligning to TRBD2. The CDR3 runs 16 residues. Per the germline V gene, CDR1 is MGHRA and CDR2 is YSYEKL. V trimming: 3 bases; J trimming: 3 bases; junction bases outside the gene matches: 5.

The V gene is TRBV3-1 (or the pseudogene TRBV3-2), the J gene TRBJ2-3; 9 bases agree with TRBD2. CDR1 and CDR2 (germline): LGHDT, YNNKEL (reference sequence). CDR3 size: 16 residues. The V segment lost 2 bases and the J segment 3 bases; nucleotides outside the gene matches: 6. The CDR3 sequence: CASSQRESGRTDTQYF. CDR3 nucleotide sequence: TGTGCCAGCAGCCAAAGGGAAAGCGGGAGGACAGATACGCAGTATTTT.